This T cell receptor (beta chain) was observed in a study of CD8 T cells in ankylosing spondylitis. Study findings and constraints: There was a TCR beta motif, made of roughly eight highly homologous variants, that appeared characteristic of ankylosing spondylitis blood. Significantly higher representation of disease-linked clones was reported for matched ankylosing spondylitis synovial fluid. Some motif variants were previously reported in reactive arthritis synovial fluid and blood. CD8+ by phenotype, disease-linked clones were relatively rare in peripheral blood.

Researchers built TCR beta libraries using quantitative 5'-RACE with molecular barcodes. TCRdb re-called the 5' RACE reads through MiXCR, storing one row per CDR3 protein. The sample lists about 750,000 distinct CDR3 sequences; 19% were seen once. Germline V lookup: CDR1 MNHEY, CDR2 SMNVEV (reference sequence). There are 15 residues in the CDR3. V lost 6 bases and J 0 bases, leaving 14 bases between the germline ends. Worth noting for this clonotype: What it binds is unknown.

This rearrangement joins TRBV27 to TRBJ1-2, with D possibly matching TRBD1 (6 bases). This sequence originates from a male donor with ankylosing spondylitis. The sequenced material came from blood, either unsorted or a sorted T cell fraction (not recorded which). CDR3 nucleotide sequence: TGTGCCAGCAGCCCCGGGACATCGGCTAACTATGGCTACACCTTC. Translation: CASSPGTSANYGYTF.